This record looks at one TCR beta chain sequence and its context. This clonotype has a handful of counts. Its antigen has not been determined. No much larger clonotype is one base removed from it; base qualities were not supplied. The data derive from a study of post-analysis software for immune sequencing data (dated by TCRdb to 2014 to 2015). For the wider study: Disease courses on record covered relapsing-remitting, secondary progressive and progressive-relapsing multiple sclerosis, though some patients had no subtype annotation. The patient repertoires were set against around eleven previously published healthy control repertoires from donors whose ages ranged from 6 to 25 years. A subset of samples was prepared in parallel using single-end sample barcoding, then pooled and co-amplified after Illumina adapter ligation.

What the study reported, not specific to this receptor: Direct clustering with F measure showed strong co-clustering of samples prepared in the same batch, prompting a batch-effect correction. Normalized Chao1 diversity was significantly lower in multiple sclerosis patients than controls, suggesting substantial peripheral T-cell clonal expansion. The multiple sclerosis patient group was slightly younger than the control group.

Receptor libraries were prepared by PCR. Instrument used: Illumina HiSeq 2500. To reduce PCR and sequencing biases, unique molecular identifiers were incorporated into the TCR beta cDNA libraries. Approximately 500,000 cDNA molecules were obtained for every 1 to 10 million input T cells, so each molecule roughly corresponded to one T cell. The patient libraries were prepared and sequenced using the same protocol as the earlier healthy control dataset. Within a given batch, samples were prepared together, multiplexed and sequenced on the same HiSeq lane. The original methods were these. MIGEC handled the raw barcoded reads, throwing out single-read molecular identifier groups before consensus assembly and CDR3 extraction. Clonotype tables were post-analysed with VDJtools, and diversity was normalized by down-sampling all datasets to the smallest sample size. In repertoire overlap clustering, CDR3 amino acid sequences, but not nucleotide sequences, were matched to correct batch-related cross-sample contamination. TCRdb passed the public sequencing reads through fastp at Q25 and MiXCR, retaining productive beta sequences. Rows matching on CDR3 protein sequence are summarized as one entry with the most common DNA and genes. TCRdb, not the authors, supplied the V and J calls. This sample has more than 450,000 distinct CDR3 sequences in its table, and less than 40% of those were observed once. Clones ranked in the top ten supply 5% to 6% of the sample.

TCR beta repertoires were profiled from peripheral blood of roughly 13 young patients with multiple sclerosis to demonstrate the VDJtools post-analysis software. The multiple sclerosis patients were children and adolescents ranging in age from 6 to 15 years. The TCR comes from a girl aged 2 to 17 with multiple sclerosis. Input material: blood.

Here is the DNA: TGTGCCAGCAGGGCACTAGCCTACACCGGGGAGCTGTTTTTT. Protein translation: CASRALAYTGELFF. The V and J genes are TRBV9 and TRBJ2-2; the D gene is possibly TRBD2, with 6 bases matching. V is clipped by 5 bases and J by 3 bases, and the sequence between their germline boundaries is 11 bases long. Counted from cysteine to phenylalanine, this CDR3 has 14 amino acids. The sequence is cut down to CDR3 DNA, 42 bases in frame from base 1. CDR1 and CDR2 were assigned from the germline V gene as SGDLS and YYNGEE.